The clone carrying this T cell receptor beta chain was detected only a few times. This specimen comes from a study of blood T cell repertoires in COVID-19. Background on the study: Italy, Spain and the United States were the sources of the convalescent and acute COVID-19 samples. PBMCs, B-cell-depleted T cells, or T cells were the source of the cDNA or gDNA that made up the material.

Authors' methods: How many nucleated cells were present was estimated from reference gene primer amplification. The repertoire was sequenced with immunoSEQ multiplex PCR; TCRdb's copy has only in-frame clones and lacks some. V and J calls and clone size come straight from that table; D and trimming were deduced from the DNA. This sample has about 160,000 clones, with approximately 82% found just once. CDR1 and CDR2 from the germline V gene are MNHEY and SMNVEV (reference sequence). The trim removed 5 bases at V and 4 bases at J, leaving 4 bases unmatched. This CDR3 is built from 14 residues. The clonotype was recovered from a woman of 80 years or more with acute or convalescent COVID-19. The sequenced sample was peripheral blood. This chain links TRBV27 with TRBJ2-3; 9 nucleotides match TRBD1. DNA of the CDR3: TGTGCCAGCAGTCTACGACAGGGGGCAGATACGCAGTATTTT. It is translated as CASSLRQGADTQYF.